This TCR beta chain was sequenced during a study of T cell responses to AZD1222 COVID-19 vaccine. Points from the study as a whole: Recipients of two AZD1222 doses showed rising Spike-specific TCR breadth and depth.

Regarding this clone: Its antigen is still unknown.

Measured with immunoSEQ multiplex PCR; TCRdb has only the in-frame clones, and not every one. The sample has about 180,000 clones, about 91% seen once. Sequenced material: peripheral blood, taken on day 0 of AZD1222 vaccination. The source is an adult in good health.

The CDR3 DNA is TGTGCCAGCAGCATCGGGACAGGCCACTACGAGCAGTACTTC. Its protein is CASSIGTGHYEQYF. The rearrangement links TRBV11-3 to TRBJ2-7, with 8 positions matching TRBD1. Germline V CDR1 and CDR2: SGHNT, YENEEA. The V segment lost 5 bases and the J segment 3 bases; nucleotides outside the gene matches: 6. The length of the CDR3 is 14 residues. The full variable domain, completed using reference TRBV11-3 and TRBJ2-7, is EAGVVQSPRYKIIEKKQPVAFWCNPISGHNTLYWYLQNLGQGPELLIRYENEEAVDDSQLPKDRFSAERLKGVDSTLKIQPAELGDSAVYLCASSIGTGHYEQYFGPGTRLTVT.